This TCR beta chain was identified during a study of regulatory T cells in long-lasting Graves disease. Time point reported: newly diagnosed GD, antithyroid drugs for less than 3 months. Extracted RNA from PBMCs served as the source of the TCR library. A blood draw put around 9.3 milliliters of peripheral blood into EDTA tubes. A note on this clonotype: Its antigen remains unknown.

iRepertoire HTBI primers and Arm-PCR of CDR3 regions built TCR beta libraries. TCRdb called the multiplex PCR reads again in MiXCR, with one record for every CDR3 protein. The sample yields 400,000 to 500,000 distinct CDR3 sequences, approximately 15% seen once. General study results and limits: Persistent disease exhibited a predilection for TRBV28, TRBJ1-2 and TRBJ2-5.

Deletions cut 7 bases from V and 8 bases from J, with 15 bases between. The CDR3 spans 13 residues. Germline CDR1 LNHDA, CDR2 SQIVND (reference sequence). These data were likewise used in another study, on T cells in Graves' hyperthyroidism and ophthalmopathy. That work states: Patients aged 18 to 65 with hyperthyroidism were newly diagnosed, with duration under 2 months.

V is TRBV19 and J is TRBJ2-1; the D gene could be TRBD1 or TRBD2 (5 bases each). Sample: peripheral blood mononuclear cells (PBMCs), taken at new diagnosis, from a patient treated with antithyroid drugs. This sequence originates from a woman aged 45-65 years with Graves disease. DNA of the CDR3: TGTGCCAGTACGGGACCGGGATTGGATGAGCAGTTCTTC. Residues: CASTGPGLDEQFF.